The clone carrying this T cell receptor beta chain was detected a few times. As yet, its antigen is unknown. These data originate in a study of T cell repertoires in cytomegalovirus infection. Background on the study: HLA-B-restricted CMV epitopes that are well studied were used alongside recently identified HLA-C-restricted ones. Indications of both CMV infection and matching HLA type were provided by public TCR beta signatures.

The CDR3 runs 13 residues. The ends lost 2 bases at V and 10 bases at J; junction bases unmatched: 4. Germline V gene sequence: CDR1 MNHEY, CDR2 SMNVEV (reference sequence). Study-wide findings and caveats: Cumulative frequency of public TCR beta families picked out carriers of CMV plus the relevant HLA. In two of eight donors, the top clonotype was HLA-C-restricted CMV-specific.

A single record per CDR3 protein comes from TCRdb applying MiXCR to the reads. The profile covers some 900,000 distinct CDR3 sequences, with 30% to 35% appearing a single time and roughly 12% taken by the ten largest. The specimen comprised cultured CD8+ T cells from PBMCs, sampled from culture after CMV antigen stimulation. The chain recombines TRBV27 with TRBJ2-1, with 8 bases that match TRBD1. This receptor was identified in a human donor in good health (CMV status not recorded). Some clones in this sample may be carry-over from other donors' samples. The chain's CDR3 is CASSLMGDREQFF. The CDR3 DNA reads TGTGCCAGCAGTTTAATGGGGGACAGGGAGCAGTTCTTC.